Given below is one TCR beta chain in context. This clone was found once. This receptor's antigen is unknown. No much larger clonotype is one base removed from it; base qualities were not supplied. The record originates from a study of blood T cell repertoires in COVID-19 (dated by TCRdb to the early 2020s). Regarding the complete study: Collaborator samples came from the United States, Italy and Spain and covered acute and convalescent phases of COVID-19. Where HLA class I and class II types were available, the types were taken from metadata supplied by the sample provider, not from assay-based typing. Samples came from the ongoing ImmuneRACE study (first 160 participants) plus 1,254 subjects from 6 global collaborators. The repertoires were released in a freely available public database intended as a resource for research on the immune response to SARS-CoV-2. The dataset comprised deeply sampled blood TCRbeta repertoires from subjects exposed to, actively infected with, or recovered from COVID-19. The sample metadata nearly always contained a de-identified subject ID, COVID-19 status, age in years and sex. The prospective study material was composed of cDNA or gDNA derived from T cells, B-cell-depleted T cells, or PBMCs. Study-wide findings and limitations: The amount of clinical and demographic metadata varied by source and participant and was provided uncurated.

CDR1 and CDR2 are read off the germline V gene as WSHSY and SAAADI. From the cysteine through the phenylalanine, the CDR3 covers 13 amino acids. Just the 39-base CDR3 DNA is kept, in frame starting at base 1. V and J are trimmed by 6 bases and 4 bases, and the gene matches miss 5 bases of the junction. The collaborating institutions used their own protocols to collect whole blood in K2EDTA tubes. For TCRbeta analysis, collaborator samples were shipped as frozen whole blood, as isolated PBMCs, or as DNA extracted from either sample type. The immunoSEQ Assay, a bias-controlled multiplex PCR, was used to amplify TCRbeta CDR3 regions from genomic DNA. On the authors' methods: The number of nucleated cells in each sample was estimated by amplification of reference gene primers within the assay. To quantify the absolute abundance of each unique TCRbeta CDR3 rearrangement, sequence reads were collapsed and filtered. For each sample, productive Simpson clonality was calculated as the square root of Simpson's diversity index over productive rearrangements. This immuneACCESS table, as held by TCRdb, lists in-frame sequences with V and J called but not all clones. Of the missing ones, under half trace to an unresolved V gene in checked studies; the others have no known cause. V and J calls and clone size come straight from that table; D and trimming were deduced from the DNA. In all, the sample holds roughly 230,000 clones, and approximately 81% of those were seen once. About 0.93% of the sample rests with the top ten.

In this chain, TRBV10-2 is recombined with TRBJ2-7, and TRBD1 matches 8 of the central bases. The TCR comes from a man aged 35 to 55 with acute or convalescent COVID-19. Source material: peripheral blood. The nucleotide sequence is given as TGCGCCAGCAGGGCAGGGGGCTCGTACGAGCAGTACTTC. This encodes CASRAGGSYEQYF.